This entry concerns a single TCR beta chain. The table came from immunoSEQ multiplex PCR; TCRdb's copy has only in-frame clones and leaves some out. The sample shows 120,000 or so clones, roughly nine tenths of them seen only once. The sample is drawn from a study of control samples from healthy donors and cancer patients. Trimming took off 7 bases at V and 4 bases at J, with 19 bases between the two ends. Germline CDR1 reads MDHEN; CDR2 reads SYDVKM. The CDR3 is 15 amino acids. The chain combines TRBV28 with TRBJ1-2; D is perhaps TRBD1 (5 bases). Sequenced input: blood. This receptor was identified in a woman between 18 and 29 years old in good health. The CDR3 coding sequence is TGTGCCAGCAAAGAAGGGGCAGGCCAGGGCTATGGCTACACCTTC. Its protein is CASKEGAGQGYGYTF.